This TCR beta chain comes out of a study of T cells in Graves' hyperthyroidism and ophthalmopathy. Under 3 months was the duration of disease in ophthalmopathy patients, who also had a Clinical Activity Score of at least 3 and a NOSPECS grade of at least 4. Over 9 ml of fresh peripheral blood supplied the PBMCs. This clonotype was counted many times. The antigen remains unidentified. RNA transcripts served as the template for amplifying TCR beta CDR3 regions. With the HTBI primer set, the TCR CDR3 went through a first round of RT-PCR. TCRdb processed the multiplex PCR reads anew with MiXCR; each CDR3 protein has one entry. Seen here are 600,000 or so distinct CDR3 sequences, 13% to 15% observed once, and the top ten hold about 7%. Findings and limits, study-wide: Appearing also in blood were most of the thyroid clonotypes expanded above 0.001. Ophthalmopathy was told apart from stable hyperthyroidism by a 13 V-J model.

CDR3 size: 16 residues. Germline CDR1 is SNHLY and CDR2 is FYNNEI. V was shortened by 0 bases and J by 0 bases, with 12 bases between the two germline ends. The source of this sequence is a woman younger than 35 with Graves' ophthalmopathy. The chain recombines TRBV2 with TRBJ2-7; D possibly uses TRBD1 or TRBD2 (6 bases each). Sequenced material: blood. This chain's CDR3 is CASSEATGAGSYEQYF. CDR3 in DNA: TGTGCCAGCAGTGAAGCGACGGGGGCAGGCTCCTACGAGCAGTACTTC. Drawing the rest from reference TRBV2 and TRBJ2-7, the complete variable domain is EPEVTQTPSHQVTQMGQEVILRCVPISNHLYFYWYRQILGQKVEFLVSFYNNEISEKSEIFDDQFSVERPDGSNFTLKIRSTKLEDSAMYFCASSEATGAGSYEQYFGPGTRLTVT.